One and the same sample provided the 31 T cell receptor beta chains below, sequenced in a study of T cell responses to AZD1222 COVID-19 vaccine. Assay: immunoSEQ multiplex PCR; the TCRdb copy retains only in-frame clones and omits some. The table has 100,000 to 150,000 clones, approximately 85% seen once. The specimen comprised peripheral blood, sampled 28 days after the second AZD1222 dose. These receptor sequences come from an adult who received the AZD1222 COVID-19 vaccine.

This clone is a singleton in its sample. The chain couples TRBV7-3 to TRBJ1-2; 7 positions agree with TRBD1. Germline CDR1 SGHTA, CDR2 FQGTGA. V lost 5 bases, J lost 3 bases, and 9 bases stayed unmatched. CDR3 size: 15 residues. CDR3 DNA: TGTGCCAGCAGCCCCGCCCCGGGGACAGACTATGGCTACACCTTC. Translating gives CASSPAPGTDYGYTF. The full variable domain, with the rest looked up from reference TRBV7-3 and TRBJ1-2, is GAGVSQTPSNKVTEKGKYVELRCDPISGHTALYWYRQSLGQGPEFLIYFQGTGAADDSGLPNDRFFAVRPEGSVSTLKIQRTERGDSAVYLCASSPAPGTDYGYTFGSGTRLTVV.

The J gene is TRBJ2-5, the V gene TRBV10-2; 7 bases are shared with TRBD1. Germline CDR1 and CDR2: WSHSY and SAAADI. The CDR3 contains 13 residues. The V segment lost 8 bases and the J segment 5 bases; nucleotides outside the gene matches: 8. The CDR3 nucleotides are TGCGCCAGCTGGCAGGGGGTAGGGGAGACCCAGTACTTC. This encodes CASWQGVGETQYF.

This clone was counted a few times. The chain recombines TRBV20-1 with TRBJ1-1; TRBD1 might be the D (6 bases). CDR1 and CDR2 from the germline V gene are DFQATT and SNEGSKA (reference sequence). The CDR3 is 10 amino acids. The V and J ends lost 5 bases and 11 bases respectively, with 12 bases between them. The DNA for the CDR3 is TGCAGTGCTTTAACAGGGCGCGCTTTCTTT. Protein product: CSALTGRAFF.

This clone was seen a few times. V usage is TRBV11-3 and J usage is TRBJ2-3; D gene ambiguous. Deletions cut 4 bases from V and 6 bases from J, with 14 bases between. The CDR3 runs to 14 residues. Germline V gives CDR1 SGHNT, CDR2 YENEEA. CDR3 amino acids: CASSSPRSADTQYF. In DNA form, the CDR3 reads TGTGCCAGCAGCTCGCCGAGAAGTGCCGATACGCAGTATTTT.

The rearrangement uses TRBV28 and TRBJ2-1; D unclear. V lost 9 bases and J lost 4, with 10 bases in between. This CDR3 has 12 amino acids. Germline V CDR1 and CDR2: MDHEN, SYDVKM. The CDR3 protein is CASYLNYNEQFF. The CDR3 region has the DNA TGTGCCAGTTATCTTAATTACAATGAGCAGTTCTTC.

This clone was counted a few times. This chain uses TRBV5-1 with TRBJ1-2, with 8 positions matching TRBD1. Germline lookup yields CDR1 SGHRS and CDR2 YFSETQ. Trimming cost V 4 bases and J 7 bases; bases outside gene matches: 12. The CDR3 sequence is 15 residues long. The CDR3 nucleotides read TGCGCCAGCAGCCAGGCGGCAGGGGGCTCTTTTGGCTACACCTTC. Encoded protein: CASSQAAGGSFGYTF.

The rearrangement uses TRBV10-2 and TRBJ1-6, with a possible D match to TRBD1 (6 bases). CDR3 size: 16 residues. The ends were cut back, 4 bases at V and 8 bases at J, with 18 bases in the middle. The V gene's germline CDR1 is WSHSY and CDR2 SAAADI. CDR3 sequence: CASSGREGGMDSPLHF. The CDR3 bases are TGCGCCAGCAGTGGGAGGGAAGGGGGTATGGATTCACCCCTCCACTTT.

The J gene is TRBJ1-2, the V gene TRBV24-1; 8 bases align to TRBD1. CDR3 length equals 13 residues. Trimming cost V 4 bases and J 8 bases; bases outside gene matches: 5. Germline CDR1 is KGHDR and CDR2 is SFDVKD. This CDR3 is CATSEQGEVGYTF. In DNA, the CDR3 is TGTGCCACCAGTGAACAGGGGGAAGTGGGCTACACCTTC.

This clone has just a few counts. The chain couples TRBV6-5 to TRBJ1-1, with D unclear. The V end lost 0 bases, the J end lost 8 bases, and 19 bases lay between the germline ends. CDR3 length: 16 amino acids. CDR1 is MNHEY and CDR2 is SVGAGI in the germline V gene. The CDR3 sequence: CASSYSIVSGFFEAFF. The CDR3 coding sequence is TGTGCCAGCAGTTACTCGATTGTCTCGGGATTCTTCGAAGCTTTCTTT.

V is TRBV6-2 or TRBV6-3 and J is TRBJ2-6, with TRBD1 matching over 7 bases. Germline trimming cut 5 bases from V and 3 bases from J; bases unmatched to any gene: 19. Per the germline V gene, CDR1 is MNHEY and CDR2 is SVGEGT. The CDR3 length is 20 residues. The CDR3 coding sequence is TGTGCCAGCAGTCCGCATCCCGGGACAGCGGCCCCGGGTGGGGCCAACGTCCTGACTTTC. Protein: CASSPHPGTAAPGGANVLTF.

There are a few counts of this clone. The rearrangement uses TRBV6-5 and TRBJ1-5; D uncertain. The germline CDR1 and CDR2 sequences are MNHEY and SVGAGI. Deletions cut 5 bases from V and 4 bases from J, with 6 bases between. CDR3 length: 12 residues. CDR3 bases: TGTGCCAGCAGTATAACGAATCAGCCCCAGCATTTT. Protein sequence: CASSITNQPQHF.

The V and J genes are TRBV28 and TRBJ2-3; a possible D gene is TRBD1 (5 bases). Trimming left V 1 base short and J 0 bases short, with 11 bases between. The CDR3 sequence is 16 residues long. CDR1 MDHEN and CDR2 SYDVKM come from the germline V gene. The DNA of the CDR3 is TGTGCCAGCAGTTTATCCCGGGCAGGGAGCACAGATACGCAGTATTTT. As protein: CASSLSRAGSTDTQYF.

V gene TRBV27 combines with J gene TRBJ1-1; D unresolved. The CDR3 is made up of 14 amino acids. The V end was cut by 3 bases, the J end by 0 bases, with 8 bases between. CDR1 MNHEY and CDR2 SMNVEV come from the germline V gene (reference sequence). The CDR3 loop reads CASSLWAMNTEAFF. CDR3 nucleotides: TGTGCCAGCAGTTTGTGGGCTATGAACACTGAAGCTTTCTTT.

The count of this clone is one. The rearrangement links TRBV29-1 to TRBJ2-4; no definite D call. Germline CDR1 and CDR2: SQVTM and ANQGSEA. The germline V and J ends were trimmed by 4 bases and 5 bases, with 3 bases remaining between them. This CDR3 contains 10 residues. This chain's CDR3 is CSVAQNIQYF. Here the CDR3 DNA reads TGCAGCGTTGCCCAAAACATTCAGTACTTC. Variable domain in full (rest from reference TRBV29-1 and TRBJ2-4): SAVISQKPSRDICQRGTSLTIQCQVDSQVTMMFWYRQQPGQSLTLIATANQGSEATYESGFVIDKFPISRPNLTFSTLTVSNMSPEDSSIYLCSVAQNIQYFGAGTRLSVL.

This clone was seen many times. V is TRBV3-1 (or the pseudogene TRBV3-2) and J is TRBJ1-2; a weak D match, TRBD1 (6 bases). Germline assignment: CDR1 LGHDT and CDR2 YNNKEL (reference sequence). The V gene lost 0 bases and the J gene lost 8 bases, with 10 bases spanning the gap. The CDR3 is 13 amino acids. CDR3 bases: TGTGCCAGCAGCCAAGACGGACAGTTGGGCTACACCTTC. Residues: CASSQDGQLGYTF.

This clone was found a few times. In DNA form, the CDR3 reads TGTGCCAGCAGACGGACTACCCCAAGGAACACCGGGGAGCTGTTTTTT. It codes for CASRRTTPRNTGELFF. The chain uses TRBV11-2 and TRBJ2-2; possibly TRBD2 for D (6 bases). Germline lookup yields CDR1 SGHAT and CDR2 FQNNGV. Trimming removed 6 bases from V and 1 base from J, with 15 bases in between. This CDR3 comprises 16 residues.

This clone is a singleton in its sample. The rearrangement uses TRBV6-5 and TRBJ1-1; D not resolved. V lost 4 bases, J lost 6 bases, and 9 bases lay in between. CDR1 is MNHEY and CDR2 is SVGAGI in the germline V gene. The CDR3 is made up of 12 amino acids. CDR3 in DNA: TGTGCCAGCAGTTTAAATGCACCTGAAGCTTTCTTT. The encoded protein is CASSLNAPEAFF.

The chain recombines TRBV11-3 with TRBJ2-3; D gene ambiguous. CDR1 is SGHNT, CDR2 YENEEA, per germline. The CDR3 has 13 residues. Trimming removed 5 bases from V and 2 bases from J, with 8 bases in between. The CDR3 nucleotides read TGTGCCAGCAGCCCCCCCGACACAGATACGCAGTATTTT. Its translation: CASSPPDTDTQYF.

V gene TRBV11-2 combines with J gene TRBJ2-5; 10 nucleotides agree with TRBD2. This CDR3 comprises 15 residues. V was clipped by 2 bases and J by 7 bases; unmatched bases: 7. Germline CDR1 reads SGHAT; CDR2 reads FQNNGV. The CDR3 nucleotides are TGTGCCAGCAGCTTAAGCGGGGGGGAATATGGGACCCAGTACTTC. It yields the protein CASSLSGGEYGTQYF.

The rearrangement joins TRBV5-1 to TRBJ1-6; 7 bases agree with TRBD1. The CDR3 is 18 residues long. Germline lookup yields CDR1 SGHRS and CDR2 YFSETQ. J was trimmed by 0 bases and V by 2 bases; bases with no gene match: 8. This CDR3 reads CASSLSRDRSSYNSPLHF. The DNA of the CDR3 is TGCGCCAGCAGCTTATCCCGGGACAGAAGCTCCTATAATTCACCCCTCCACTTT.

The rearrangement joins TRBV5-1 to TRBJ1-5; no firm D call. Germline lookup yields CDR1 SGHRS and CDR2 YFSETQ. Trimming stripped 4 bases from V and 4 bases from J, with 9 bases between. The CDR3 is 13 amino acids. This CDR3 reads CASSREPNQPQHF. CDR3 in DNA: TGCGCCAGCAGCAGGGAGCCAAATCAGCCCCAGCATTTT.

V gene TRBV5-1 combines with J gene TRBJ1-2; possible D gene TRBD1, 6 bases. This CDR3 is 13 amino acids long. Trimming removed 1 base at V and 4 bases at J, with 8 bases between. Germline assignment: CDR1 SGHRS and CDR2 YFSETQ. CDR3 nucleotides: TGCGCCAGCAGCTTGAACAGGGCCTATGGCTACACCTTC. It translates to CASSLNRAYGYTF. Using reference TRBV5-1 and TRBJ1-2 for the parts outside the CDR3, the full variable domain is KAGVTQTPRYLIKTRGQQVTLSCSPISGHRSVSWYQQTPGQGLQFLFEYFSETQRNKGNFPGRFSGRQFSNSRSEMNVSTLELGDSALYLCASSLNRAYGYTFGSGTRLTVV.

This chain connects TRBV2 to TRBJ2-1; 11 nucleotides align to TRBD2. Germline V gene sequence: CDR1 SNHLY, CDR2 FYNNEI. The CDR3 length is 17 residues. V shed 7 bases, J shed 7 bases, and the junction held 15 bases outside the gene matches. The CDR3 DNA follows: TGTGCCAGCAATGAGGACCTAGCGGGGGGTTATAGGAATGAGCAGTTCTTC. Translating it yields CASNEDLAGGYRNEQFF.

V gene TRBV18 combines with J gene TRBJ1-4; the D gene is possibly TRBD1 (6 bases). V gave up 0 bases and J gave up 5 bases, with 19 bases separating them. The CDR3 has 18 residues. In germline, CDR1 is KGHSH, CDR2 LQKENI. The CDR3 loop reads CASSPPDSIGARNEKLFF. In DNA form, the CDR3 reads TGTGCCAGCTCACCACCGGACAGTATTGGGGCTCGGAATGAAAAACTGTTTTTT. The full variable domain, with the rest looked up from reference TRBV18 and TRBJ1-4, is NAGVMQNPRHLVRRRGQEARLRCSPMKGHSHVYWYRQLPEEGLKFMVYLQKENIIDESGMPKERFSAEFPKEGPSILRIQQVVRGDSAAYFCASSPPDSIGARNEKLFFGSGTQLSVL.

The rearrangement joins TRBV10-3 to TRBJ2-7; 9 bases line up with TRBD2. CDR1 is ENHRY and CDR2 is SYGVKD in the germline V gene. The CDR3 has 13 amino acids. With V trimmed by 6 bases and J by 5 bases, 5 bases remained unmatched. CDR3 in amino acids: CAISGTSIDEQYF. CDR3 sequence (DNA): TGTGCCATCAGCGGGACTAGCATCGACGAGCAGTACTTC.

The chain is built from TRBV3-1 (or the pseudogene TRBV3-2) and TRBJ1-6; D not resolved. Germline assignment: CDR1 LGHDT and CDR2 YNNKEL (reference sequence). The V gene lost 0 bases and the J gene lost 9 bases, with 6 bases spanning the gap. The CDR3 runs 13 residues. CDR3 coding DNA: TGTGCCAGCAGCCAAGAGGGGAGTTCACCCCTCCACTTT. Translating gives CASSQEGSSPLHF.

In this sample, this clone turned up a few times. CDR3 nucleotide sequence: TGTGCCAGTAGTGGGCAGGGGGAAACTGGAAACACCATATATTTT. Encoded protein: CASSGQGETGNTIYF. V and J are TRBV19 and TRBJ1-3; 7 bases line up with TRBD1. The CDR3 length is 15 residues. The V gene's germline CDR1 is LNHDA and CDR2 SQIVND (reference sequence). The V and J ends lost 5 bases and 2 bases, in that order; junction bases with no gene match: 6.

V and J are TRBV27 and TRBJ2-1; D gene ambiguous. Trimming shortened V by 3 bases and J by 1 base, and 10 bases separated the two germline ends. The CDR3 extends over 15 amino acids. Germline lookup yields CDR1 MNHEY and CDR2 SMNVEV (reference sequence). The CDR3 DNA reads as TGTGCCAGCAGTTTGGCAGGCCCTTCCTACAATGAGCAGTTCTTC. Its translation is CASSLAGPSYNEQFF.

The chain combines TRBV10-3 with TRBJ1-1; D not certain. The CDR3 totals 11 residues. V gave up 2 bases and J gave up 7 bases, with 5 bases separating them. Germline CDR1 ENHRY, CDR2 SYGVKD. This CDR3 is CAISEHGEAFF. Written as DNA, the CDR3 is TGTGCCATCAGTGAGCACGGTGAAGCTTTCTTT.

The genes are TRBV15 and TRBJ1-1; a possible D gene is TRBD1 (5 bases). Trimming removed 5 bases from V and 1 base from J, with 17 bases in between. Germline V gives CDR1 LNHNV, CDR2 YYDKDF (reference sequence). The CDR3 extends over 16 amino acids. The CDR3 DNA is TGTGCCACCAGCCTAGAGGGACGGAGGAGGAACACTGAAGCTTTCTTT. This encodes CATSLEGRRRNTEAFF.

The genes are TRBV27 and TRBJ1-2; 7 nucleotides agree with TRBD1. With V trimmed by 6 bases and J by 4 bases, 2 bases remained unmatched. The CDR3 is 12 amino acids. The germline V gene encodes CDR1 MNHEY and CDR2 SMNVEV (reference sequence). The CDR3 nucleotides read TGTGCCAGCAGCAGACAGGGCTATGGCTACACCTTC. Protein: CASSRQGYGYTF.